The clone carrying this T cell receptor beta chain was recorded many times. Antigen unknown. Clinicians diagnosed patients from clinical symptoms, serum thyroxine and TRAb, thyroid ultrasound and orbital computed tomography. CDR1 and CDR2 from the germline V gene are MNHEY and SVGAGI. The germline V and J ends were trimmed by 1 base and 2 bases, with 9 bases remaining between them. This CDR3 has 14 residues. Researchers took RNA transcripts and amplified the TCR beta CDR3 regions from them. First-round RT-PCR targeting the TCR CDR3 was performed with the HTBI primer set. TCRdb used MiXCR to reprocess the multiplex PCR reads, holding one entry per CDR3 protein. The data show about 380,000 distinct CDR3 sequences, approximately 15% seen once. The data are from a study of T cells in Graves' hyperthyroidism and ophthalmopathy. Findings and limits, study-wide: Ophthalmopathy could be told apart from stable hyperthyroidism with a 13 V-J model.

The rearrangement links TRBV6-5 to TRBJ2-7; D remains unclear. The clonotype originates from a woman aged 60-75 years with Graves' hyperthyroidism. Sequencing was performed on blood. CDR3 in amino acids: CASSYLGEPYEQYF. The CDR3 nucleotides read TGTGCCAGCAGTTACTTGGGCGAACCCTACGAGCAGTACTTC.